Presented here are 19 T cell receptor beta chains from one specimen sequenced in a study of Graves' ophthalmopathy and Graves' hyperthyroidism. Beta-chain TCR CDR3 regions were amplified from RNA transcripts. HTBI primers were employed in first-round RT-PCR, then a second-round multiplex PCR followed. TCRdb processed the multiplex PCR reads anew with MiXCR; each CDR3 protein has one entry. The table lists about 500,000 distinct CDR3 sequences, under 45% of them singletons, with 4% to 5% in the top ten. Sequenced: peripheral blood or thyroid tissue (not recorded which). The source is an adult man with Graves' hyperthyroidism.

The chain couples TRBV28 to TRBJ2-5; no clear D. The germline V gene encodes CDR1 MDHEN and CDR2 SYDVKM. Trimming left V 5 bases short and J 1 base short, with 8 bases between. The CDR3 covers 13 residues. The CDR3 region has the DNA TGTGCCAGCAGTCCAACCCCCCAAGAGACCCAGTACTTC. Protein product: CASSPTPQETQYF.

This clonotype was detected many times. The V call is TRBV5-6, the J call TRBJ1-5, with a possible D match to TRBD1 (5 bases). The CDR3 length is 16 residues. Trimming took 0 bases from V and 4 from J, leaving 14 bases between them. Germline V gives CDR1 SGHDT, CDR2 YYEEEE. CDR3 residues: CASSLGQGGENQPQHF. The CDR3 region has the DNA TGTGCCAGCAGCTTGGGGCAGGGAGGGGAAAATCAGCCCCAGCATTTT. The whole variable domain, remainder taken from reference TRBV5-6 and TRBJ1-5, is DAGVTQSPTHLIKTRGQQVTLRCSPKSGHDTVSWYQQALGQGPQFIFQYYEEEERQRGNFPDRFSGHQFPNYSSELNVNALLLGDSALYLCASSLGQGGENQPQHFGDGTRLSIL.

The chain employs TRBV29-1 and TRBJ1-1, with 8 bases aligning to TRBD1. Germline V CDR1 and CDR2: SQVTM, ANQGSEA. CDR3 length equals 13 residues. V trimming: 4 bases; J trimming: 4 bases; junction bases outside the gene matches: 5. CDR3: CSVVRGPGTEAFF. The DNA for the CDR3 is TGCAGCGTTGTCAGGGGGCCCGGCACTGAAGCTTTCTTT.

The chain employs TRBV6-1 and TRBJ1-1, with TRBD1 matching over 7 bases. The CDR3 runs 15 residues. The V gene end was trimmed by 6 bases and the J gene end by 1 base; junction bases not matched to a gene: 8. Germline lookup yields CDR1 MNHNS and CDR2 SASEGT. CDR3 in amino acids: CASRAMTGWNTEAFF. CDR3 bases: TGTGCCAGCAGAGCCATGACAGGGTGGAACACTGAAGCTTTCTTT.

The chain carries TRBV7-9 and TRBJ2-7; 10 nucleotides align to TRBD1. J gave up 6 bases and V 3 bases, and 5 bases lay outside the gene matches. The CDR3 consists of 14 residues. CDR1 and CDR2 (germline): SEHNR, FQNEAQ (reference sequence). The CDR3 is CASSLTGGFGEQYF. CDR3 DNA sequence: TGTGCCAGCAGCTTGACAGGGGGCTTTGGCGAGCAGTACTTC.

This clonotype was observed many times. The rearrangement uses TRBV10-1 and TRBJ2-2, with 10 bases matching TRBD2. The length of the CDR3 is 17 residues. The germline V gene has CDR1 WNHNN and CDR2 SYGVQD (reference sequence). Trimming at V came to 4 bases and at J to 2 bases, leaving 7 bases not matched to a gene. The CDR3 DNA is TGCGCCAGCAGTGCATCTAGCGGGGGTCCAAACACCGGGGAGCTGTTTTTT. This encodes CASSASSGGPNTGELFF.

This clonotype showed up just once. The genes are TRBV5-1 and TRBJ2-7; D is ambiguous. Trimming removed 0 bases from V and 7 bases from J, with 11 bases in between. The germline V gene has CDR1 SGHRS and CDR2 YFSETQ. The CDR3 is 13 amino acids. The CDR3 DNA reads as TGCGCCAGCAGCTTGGGCCTAGGCGATGAGCAGTACTTC. Translated: CASSLGLGDEQYF.

The V call is TRBV10-2, the J call TRBJ2-6, with a tentative D call TRBD2 (6 bases). Germline V CDR1 and CDR2: WSHSY, SAAADI. This CDR3 has 14 residues. The V end was cut by 3 bases, the J end by 11 bases, with 14 bases between. CDR3 nucleotide sequence: TGCGCCAGCAGTGACCAAACGCGGGACTACGTCCTGACTTTC. Amino acid sequence: CASSDQTRDYVLTF.

This clonotype was detected many times. At one boundary the junction diverges from the germline segment, which might be a read error. The chain's CDR3 is CASSSDRVETQYF. CDR3 coding DNA: TGCGCCAGCAGCTCGGACAGGGTCGAGACCCAGTACTTC. V gene TRBV7-8 combines with J gene TRBJ2-5; 8 positions match TRBD1. This CDR3 is built from 13 residues. Looked up from germline, CDR1 is SGHVS and CDR2 is FQNEAQ.

With respect to this clonotype: This clone may be a read error of a much larger clone one base away. The chain links TRBV7-9 to TRBJ2-7, with 11 bases fitting TRBD1. The length of the CDR3 is 16 residues. From germline, CDR1 is SEHNR and CDR2 FQNEAQ (reference sequence). Here the CDR3 DNA reads TGCGCCAGCAGCCAAGAATGGGGACAGGGGGGTTACGAGCAGCACTTC. It encodes CASSQEWGQGGYEQHF.

This clonotype was recorded many times. The V gene is TRBV20-1, the J gene TRBJ2-5, with 11 bases that match TRBD2. V was pared by 1 base and J by 2 bases, with 9 bases of the junction left unmatched. Germline V gene sequence: CDR1 DFQATT, CDR2 SNEGSKA (reference sequence). This CDR3 is built from 17 residues. The CDR3 DNA reads TGCAGTGCTAGAGGGGACCCGGGACTAGCGGATCAAGAGACCCAGTACTTC. Translation: CSARGDPGLADQETQYF.

The V call is TRBV2, the J call TRBJ2-7; 11 nucleotides match TRBD2. The closer fit of TRBJ2-4 to the DNA end suggests the J call may be wrong. This CDR3 has 15 residues. Germline CDR1 and CDR2: SNHLY and FYNNEI. This CDR3 reads CASRLAGGGSDIQYF. The CDR3 DNA follows: TGTGCCAGCAGGCTAGCGGGAGGCGGGAGTGACATTCAGTACTTC.

The chain joins TRBV5-1 to TRBJ2-5; D is tentatively TRBD1 or TRBD2 (5 bases each). CDR3 length: 14 residues. V was cut by 2 bases and J by 5 bases, with 13 bases left in between. Germline V CDR1 and CDR2: SGHRS, YFSETQ. The CDR3 region is CASSFGRGTETQYF. The CDR3 DNA follows: TGCGCCAGCAGCTTTGGACGGGGCACTGAGACCCAGTACTTC.

The chain carries TRBV24-1 and TRBJ2-3, with D possibly being TRBD2 (5 bases). V lost 6 bases, J lost 0 bases, and 12 bases lay in between. The V gene's germline CDR1 is KGHDR and CDR2 SFDVKD. This CDR3 region has 15 residues. CDR3 nucleotide sequence: TGTGCCACCAGTATAACCGGAGGTAGCACAGATACGCAGTATTTT. Translation: CATSITGGSTDTQYF.

The sample holds many counts of this clonotype. The J gene is TRBJ1-1, the V gene TRBV5-1; D remains unclear. CDR1 and CDR2 (germline): SGHRS, YFSETQ. V dropped 4 bases and J dropped 3 bases, with 13 bases sitting between them. The CDR3 extends over 14 amino acids. In nucleotides, the CDR3 is TGCGCCAGCAGCCCAAATCCCATCTACACTGAAGCTTTCTTT. Translating gives CASSPNPIYTEAFF.

J is TRBJ1-1 and V is TRBV29-1, with D unclear. The CDR3 is made up of 11 amino acids. CDR1 and CDR2 from the germline V gene are SQVTM and ANQGSEA. CDR3 region: CSDGSNTEAFF. The CDR3, as DNA: TGCAGTGATGGGTCGAACACTGAAGCTTTCTTT.

This clonotype showed up many times. The V gene is TRBV29-1, the J gene TRBJ1-1, with D perhaps matching TRBD1 (5 bases). Germline loops: CDR1 SQVTM, CDR2 ANQGSEA. The CDR3 length is 12 residues. Trimming removed 4 bases at V and 5 bases at J, with 11 bases between. Here the CDR3 reads CSVVWGGTEAFF. CDR3 DNA: TGCAGCGTTGTTTGGGGGGGTACTGAAGCTTTCTTT.

Concerning this clonotype: The conserved closing phenylalanine or tryptophan is absent in this CDR3, likely reflecting a read error. The limits of the CDR3 on the DNA are not certain, so only TCRdb's listed CDR3 is given. The chain is built from TRBV5-1 and TRBJ2-6; TRBD2, the table's D call, was not compared with the DNA. Germline assignment: CDR1 SGHRS and CDR2 YFSETQ. With termini counted, the CDR3 has 8 amino acids. The CDR3 here is CASSALLT.

The sample holds a few counts of this clonotype. The CDR3 DNA reads as TGTGCCAGCAGCCTCCAAAACCCCCGACAGCTCTCGAGGGGTTCAACTAATGAAAAACTGTTTTTT. Translated, it gives CASSLQNPRQLSRGSTNEKLFF. The V call is TRBV7-9, the J call TRBJ1-4, with a possible D match to TRBD1 (5 bases). Trimming took 5 bases from V and 0 from J, leaving 31 bases between them. The CDR3 length is 22 residues. The germline V gene has CDR1 SEHNR and CDR2 FQNEAQ (reference sequence).